Presented here are 28 T cell receptor beta chains from one specimen sequenced in a study of shared clonotypes between healthy human individuals. This table comes from immunoSEQ multiplex PCR, and its TCRdb copy is limited to in-frame clones, with some not included. This table has 2 million to 2.5 million clones, more than 85% appearing once. Cells designated naive CD8 were CD45RO-negative and were positively selected for CCR7, with terminally differentiated effector memory CD45RA+ cells excluded. The sequencing input was naive CD8+ T cells from PBMCs. The source of these receptors is a young man in good health. Some clones in this sample may be carry-over from other donors' samples.

The chain uses TRBV11-2 and TRBJ2-5; weak D call: TRBD1 (5 bases). The ends were cut back, 7 bases at V and 4 bases at J, with 16 bases in the middle. Germline CDR1 and CDR2: SGHAT and FQNNGV. The CDR3 is 14 amino acids. As DNA, the CDR3 is TGTGCCAGCACCGAGGTGGACAAACGAGAGACCCAGTACTTC. Translation gives CASTEVDKRETQYF. Full variable domain (outside the CDR3, taken from reference TRBV11-2 and TRBJ2-5): EAGVAQSPRYKIIEKRQSVAFWCNPISGHATLYWYQQILGQGPKLLIQFQNNGVVDDSQLPKDRFSAERLKGVDSTLKIQPAKLEDSAVYLCASTEVDKRETQYFGPGTRLLVL.

This clone was counted a single time. V is TRBV25-1 and J is TRBJ2-6, with D perhaps given as TRBD1 or TRBD2 (5 bases each). This CDR3 has 17 residues. Germline loops: CDR1 MGHDK, CDR2 SYGVNS. The ends were cut back, 7 bases at V and 4 bases at J, with 20 bases in the middle. CDR3: CASTDRDPFTGANVLTF. The CDR3 DNA is TGTGCCAGCACCGACCGGGACCCATTTACGGGGGCCAACGTCCTGACTTTC.

The V gene is TRBV6-5, the J gene TRBJ2-7; D may match TRBD1 or TRBD2 (5 bases each). The germline V and J ends were trimmed by 0 bases and 6 bases, with 18 bases remaining between them. The CDR3 has 16 amino acids. The germline V gene has CDR1 MNHEY and CDR2 SVGAGI. The CDR3 loop reads CASSYSGDRPLGEQYF. The CDR3 coding sequence is TGTGCCAGCAGTTACTCCGGGGACCGGCCCTTGGGCGAGCAGTACTTC.

The gene calls are TRBV15 and TRBJ2-7, with D perhaps TRBD2 (5 bases). CDR1 and CDR2 from the germline V gene are LNHNV and YYDKDF (reference sequence). CDR3 length: 12 residues. Between the trimmed V and J ends, which lost 1 base and 4 bases, there was a span of 5 bases. The CDR3 region is CATSRGEYEQYF. The CDR3 nucleotides are TGTGCCACCAGCAGAGGGGAGTACGAGCAGTACTTC.

The gene calls are TRBV28 and TRBJ2-7; 7 nucleotides align to TRBD1. Germline loops: CDR1 MDHEN, CDR2 SYDVKM. The ends lost 5 bases at V and 5 bases at J; junction bases unmatched: 12. The CDR3 sequence is 15 residues long. CDR3 in DNA: TGTGCCAGCAGTCTCGGACAGGAGTTAAGCGACGAGCAGTACTTC. Its protein is CASSLGQELSDEQYF.

The V and J genes are TRBV5-1 and TRBJ2-7, with no clear D. CDR1 and CDR2 from the germline V gene are SGHRS and YFSETQ. V shed 1 base and J shed 0 bases, with 14 bases lying between them. The CDR3 covers 16 residues. The CDR3 DNA reads as TGCGCCAGCAGCTTGCGCGGATCAGTGAGCTCCTACGAGCAGTACTTC. The encoded protein is CASSLRGSVSSYEQYF.

CDR3: CASSLAGGPYSYEQYF. The CDR3 DNA sequence: TGTGCCAGCAGCTTAGCGGGAGGCCCGTACTCCTACGAGCAGTACTTC. The chain couples TRBV7-2 to TRBJ2-7, with D possibly TRBD2 on 6 matching bases. The V end was cut by 0 bases, the J end by 0 bases, with 12 bases between. The CDR3 covers 16 residues. CDR1 and CDR2 from the germline V gene are SGHTA and FQGNSA.

The V call is TRBV5-6, the J call TRBJ1-2; D unresolved. The CDR3 consists of 13 residues. The V end lost 4 bases, the J end lost 8 bases, and 15 bases lay between the germline ends. The germline V gene encodes CDR1 SGHDT and CDR2 YYEEEE. The CDR3 DNA reads TGTGCCAGCAGCCCCTTGCTTCAAGGGGGCTACACCTTC. Protein: CASSPLLQGGYTF. Full variable domain (rest looked up from reference TRBV5-6 and TRBJ1-2): DAGVTQSPTHLIKTRGQQVTLRCSPKSGHDTVSWYQQALGQGPQFIFQYYEEEERQRGNFPDRFSGHQFPNYSSELNVNALLLGDSALYLCASSPLLQGGYTFGSGTRLTVV.

This sequence joins TRBV11-2 and TRBJ2-2; D unresolved. The V gene's germline CDR1 is SGHAT and CDR2 FQNNGV. CDR3 length equals 13 residues. V lost 4 bases to trimming and J lost 8 bases, with 11 bases between them. In nucleotides, the CDR3 is TGTGCCAGCAGCTCGACCGCGACAGGGGAGCTGTTTTTT. Amino acids: CASSSTATGELFF.

This clone occurred once. The genes are TRBV7-9 and TRBJ1-2, with unresolved D. V was cut by 4 bases and J by 6 bases, with 15 bases left in between. Germline CDR1 SEHNR, CDR2 FQNEAQ (reference sequence). This CDR3 has 14 residues. The CDR3: CASSSSSPRDGYTF. The CDR3 DNA reads TGTGCCAGCAGCTCTAGTAGTCCGAGGGATGGCTACACCTTC. The complete variable domain, with remaining parts taken from reference TRBV7-9 and TRBJ1-2, reads DTGVSQNPRHKITKRGQNVTFRCDPISEHNRLYWYRQTLGQGPEFLTYFQNEAQLEKSRLLSDRFSAERPKGSFSTLEIQRTEQGDSAMYLCASSSSSPRDGYTFGSGTRLTVV.

The J gene is TRBJ2-2, the V gene TRBV4-2; 9 bases agree with TRBD2. The CDR3 loop spans 16 amino acids. V lost 4 bases to trimming and J lost 6 bases; unmatched junction nucleotides: 9. Per germline, CDR1 LGHNA and CDR2 YNFKEQ. The CDR3 region is CASSRSSGTIAGELFF. For the CDR3, the DNA is TGTGCCAGCAGCCGGTCTAGCGGGACTATCGCCGGGGAGCTGTTTTTT.

The chain employs TRBV19 and TRBJ2-1; possible D gene TRBD2, 6 bases. Germline V lookup: CDR1 LNHDA, CDR2 SQIVND (reference sequence). The V end was cut by 3 bases, the J end by 1 base, with 10 bases between. The CDR3 has 15 residues. The CDR3 here is CASSIRRDSYNEQFF. The CDR3 DNA reads as TGTGCCAGTAGTATCCGGCGGGATTCCTACAATGAGCAGTTCTTC.

This clone came up once. This chain links TRBV28 with TRBJ2-1; D unresolved. The germline V gene encodes CDR1 MDHEN and CDR2 SYDVKM. The CDR3 sequence is 13 residues long. The germline V and J ends were trimmed by 4 bases and 3 bases, with 7 bases remaining between them. The CDR3 DNA sequence: TGTGCCAGCAGTTATTACAGCTACAATGAGCAGTTCTTC. Its protein product is CASSYYSYNEQFF.

The chain is built from TRBV7-8 and TRBJ1-4; 8 positions agree with TRBD1. CDR3 length equals 15 residues. The ends lost 5 bases at V and 1 base at J; junction bases unmatched: 3. Germline V gene data show CDR1 as SGHVS and CDR2 as FQNEAQ. CDR3 in amino acids: CASSKDRGTNEKLFF. The CDR3 nucleotides read TGTGCCAGCAGCAAAGACAGGGGAACTAATGAAAAACTGTTTTTT.

This sequence joins TRBV27 and TRBJ2-1, with 7 bases identical to TRBD2. Per the germline V gene, CDR1 is MNHEY and CDR2 is SMNVEV (reference sequence). Trimming took 7 bases from V and 4 from J; bases not matched to a gene: 10. The CDR3 sequence is 15 residues long. The CDR3 reads CASTSPTSRYNEQFF. The CDR3 DNA is TGTGCCAGCACCTCACCGACTAGCAGATACAATGAGCAGTTCTTC.

The rearrangement uses TRBV2 and TRBJ1-1; D remains ambiguous. From germline, CDR1 is SNHLY and CDR2 FYNNEI. Trimming removed 1 base from V and 1 base from J, with 13 bases in between. The CDR3 is 16 residues long. The CDR3 sequence is CASSEVRPGTNTEAFF. The CDR3 bases are TGTGCCAGCAGTGAAGTTCGGCCAGGAACGAACACTGAAGCTTTCTTT.

Note on this clone: Within the sample, other DNA sequences also encode this same CDR3. V gene TRBV9 combines with J gene TRBJ2-1; 7 nucleotides align to TRBD2. V gave up 2 bases and J gave up 0 bases; unmatched junction bases: 2. CDR3 length equals 15 residues. Germline values: CDR1 SGDLS, CDR2 YYNGEE. DNA of the CDR3: TGTGCCAGCAGCGTGCGCGGGAGCTCCTACAATGAGCAGTTCTTC. Translated: CASSVRGSSYNEQFF.

V usage is TRBV18 and J usage is TRBJ2-1, with 10 nucleotides matching TRBD2. The CDR3 is 17 amino acids. The V gene's germline CDR1 is KGHSH and CDR2 LQKENI. V lost 0 bases to trimming and J lost 2 bases; unmatched junction nucleotides: 4. DNA of the CDR3: TGTGCCAGCTCACCACCTAAACTAGCGGGAACCTACAATGAGCAGTTCTTC. This sequence encodes CASSPPKLAGTYNEQFF.

This clone was counted a single time. The V and J genes are TRBV7-9 and TRBJ1-1; 7 bases are a match to TRBD1. Trimming removed 8 bases from V and 2 bases from J; junction bases left unmatched: 8. The CDR3 has 14 amino acids. Germline V CDR1 and CDR2: SEHNR, FQNEAQ (reference sequence). CDR3 residues: CASRAGTENTEAFF. The CDR3 nucleotides are TGTGCCAGCCGCGCTGGGACAGAAAACACTGAAGCTTTCTTT.

This rearrangement joins TRBV30 to TRBJ1-2, with TRBD1 identical over 10 bases. Germline loops: CDR1 GTSNPN, CDR2 SVGIG (reference sequence). V dropped 1 base and J dropped 4; count of bases not matched to a gene: 6. The CDR3 loop spans 15 amino acids. The CDR3 nucleotides are TGTGCCTGGAGTGGGGAGACAGGGGGCGGCTATGGCTACACCTTC. Translation gives CAWSGETGGGYGYTF.

The rearrangement uses TRBV7-9 and TRBJ2-7, with a tentative D call TRBD2 (7 bases). Germline CDR1 SEHNR, CDR2 FQNEAQ (reference sequence). This CDR3 has 10 amino acids. V was pared by 8 bases and J by 6 bases, with 8 bases between. CDR3: CASGGAEQYF. The CDR3 DNA sequence: TGTGCCAGCGGGGGGGCCGAGCAGTACTTC.

CDR3 nucleotide sequence: TGTGCCAGCAGTTACTCGATTAGTGGCCACAATGAGCAGTTCTTC. Its protein is CASSYSISGHNEQFF. V usage is TRBV6-5 and J usage is TRBJ2-1, with D hard to call. Germline CDR1 reads MNHEY; CDR2 reads SVGAGI. Trimming pared 0 bases from V and 5 bases from J, leaving 11 bases between. CDR3 length: 15 residues.

Concerning this clone itself: Different DNA sequences within this sample yield the same CDR3. The V gene is TRBV27, the J gene TRBJ1-1; the D is unclear. The CDR3 spans 13 residues. CDR1 is MNHEY and CDR2 is SMNVEV in the germline V gene (reference sequence). Deletions cut 3 bases from V and 3 bases from J, with 8 bases between. The CDR3 nucleotides read TGTGCCAGCAGTTTGGGAAGATACACTGAAGCTTTCTTT. Its protein product is CASSLGRYTEAFF.

The chain uses TRBV2 and TRBJ2-6; a weak D match, TRBD1 (5 bases). With 6 bases removed from V and 0 bases from J, the gap between germline ends came to 15 bases. The V gene's germline CDR1 is SNHLY and CDR2 FYNNEI. This CDR3 comprises 17 residues. The CDR3 sequence is CASRAAGQVSGANVLTF. CDR3 nucleotide sequence: TGTGCCAGCAGGGCCGCCGGACAAGTCTCTGGGGCCAACGTCCTGACTTTC.

This chain joins TRBV29-1 and TRBJ2-2; D may be TRBD1 (5 bases). V lost 5 bases and J lost 6, with 10 bases in between. Germline CDR1 SQVTM, CDR2 ANQGSEA. The CDR3 loop spans 12 amino acids. CDR3: CSVSGFAGELFF. In DNA form, the CDR3 reads TGCAGCGTTTCAGGGTTCGCCGGGGAGCTGTTTTTT.

The V call is TRBV9, the J call TRBJ2-1, with D uncertain. The CDR3 has 14 amino acids. V lost 0 bases and J lost 5, with 9 bases in between. Germline V lookup: CDR1 SGDLS, CDR2 YYNGEE. CDR3 region: CASSVGLDNNEQFF. The DNA of the CDR3 is TGTGCCAGCAGCGTAGGTTTGGATAACAATGAGCAGTTCTTC.

The chain employs TRBV4-2 and TRBJ2-1, with 9 bases identical to TRBD2. V lost 0 bases and J lost 4; bases outside the gene matches: 10. This CDR3 comprises 18 residues. Germline assignment: CDR1 LGHNA and CDR2 YNFKEQ. The DNA of the CDR3 is TGTGCCAGCAGCCAAGAGGGGACTAGCATCCTTCCGTACAATGAGCAGTTCTTC. It specifies CASSQEGTSILPYNEQFF.

The V call is TRBV5-1, the J call TRBJ2-5; 7 bases match TRBD1. Germline V CDR1 and CDR2: SGHRS, YFSETQ. This CDR3 contains 16 residues. V lost 2 bases and J lost 5; bases outside the gene matches: 12. CDR3 nucleotides: TGCGCCAGCAGCTTTACCGGGACAGTCGATTGGGAGACCCAGTACTTC. Translation gives CASSFTGTVDWETQYF.